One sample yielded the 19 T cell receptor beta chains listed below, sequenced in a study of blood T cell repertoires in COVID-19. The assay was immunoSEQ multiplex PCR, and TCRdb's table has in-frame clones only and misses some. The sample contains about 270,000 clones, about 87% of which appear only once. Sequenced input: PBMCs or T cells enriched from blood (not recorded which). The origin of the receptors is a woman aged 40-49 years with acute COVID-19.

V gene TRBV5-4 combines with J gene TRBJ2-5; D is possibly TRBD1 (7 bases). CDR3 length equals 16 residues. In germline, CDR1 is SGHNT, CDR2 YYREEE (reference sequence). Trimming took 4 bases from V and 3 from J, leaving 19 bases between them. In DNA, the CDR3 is TGTGCCAGCAGCCCTGGAGGGGGCAGGGACAAAGAGACCCAGTACTTC. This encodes CASSPGGGRDKETQYF.

This CDR3 reads CASSPGLAGVVDTQYF. Written as DNA, the CDR3 is TGTGCCAGCAGCCCGGGACTAGCGGGAGTGGTCGATACGCAGTATTTT. The chain employs TRBV11-3 and TRBJ2-3, with TRBD2 matching over 14 bases. From germline, CDR1 is SGHNT and CDR2 YENEEA. The CDR3 loop spans 16 amino acids. V lost 5 bases to trimming and J lost 6 bases; unmatched junction nucleotides: 7.

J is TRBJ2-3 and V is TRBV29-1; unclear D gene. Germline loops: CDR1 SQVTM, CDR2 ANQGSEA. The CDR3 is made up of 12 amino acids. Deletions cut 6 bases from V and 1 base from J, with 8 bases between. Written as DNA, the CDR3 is TGCAGCGTCTTAAGCGGCACAGATACGCAGTATTTT. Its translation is CSVLSGTDTQYF.

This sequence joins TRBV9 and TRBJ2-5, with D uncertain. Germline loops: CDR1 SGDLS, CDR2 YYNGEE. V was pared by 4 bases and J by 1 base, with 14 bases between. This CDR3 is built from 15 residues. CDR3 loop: CASSNPAALQETQYF. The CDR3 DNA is TGTGCCAGCAGCAATCCCGCCGCACTCCAAGAGACCCAGTACTTC. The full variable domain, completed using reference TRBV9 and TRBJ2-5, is DSGVTQTPKHLITATGQRVTLRCSPRSGDLSVYWYQQSLDQGLQFLIQYYNGEERAKGNILERFSAQQFPDLHSELNLSSLELGDSALYFCASSNPAALQETQYFGPGTRLLVL.

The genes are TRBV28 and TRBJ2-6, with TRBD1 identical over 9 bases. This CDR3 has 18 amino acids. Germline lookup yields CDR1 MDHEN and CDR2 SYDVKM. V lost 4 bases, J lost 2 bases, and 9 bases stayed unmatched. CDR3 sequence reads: CASSSDRGGRAGANVLTF. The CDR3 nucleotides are TGTGCCAGCAGTTCGGACAGGGGAGGACGTGCTGGGGCCAACGTCCTGACTTTC. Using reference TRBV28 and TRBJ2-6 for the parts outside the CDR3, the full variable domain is DVKVTQSSRYLVKRTGEKVFLECVQDMDHENMFWYRQDPGLGLRLIYFSYDVKMKEKGDIPEGYSVSREKKERFSLILESASTNQTSMYLCASSSDRGGRAGANVLTFGAGSRLTVL.

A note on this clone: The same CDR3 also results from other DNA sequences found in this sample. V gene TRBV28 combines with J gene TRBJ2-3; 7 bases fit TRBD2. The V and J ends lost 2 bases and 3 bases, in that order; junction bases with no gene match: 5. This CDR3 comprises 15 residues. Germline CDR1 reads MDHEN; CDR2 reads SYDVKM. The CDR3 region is CASSLVQGGTDTQYF. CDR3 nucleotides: TGTGCCAGCAGTTTAGTCCAGGGAGGGACAGATACGCAGTATTTT.

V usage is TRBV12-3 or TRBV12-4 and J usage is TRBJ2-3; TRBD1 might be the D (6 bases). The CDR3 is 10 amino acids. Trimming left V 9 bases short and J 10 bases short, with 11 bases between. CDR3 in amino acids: CASSQGAQYF. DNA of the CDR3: TGTGCCAGTTCACAGGGTGCGCAGTATTTT.

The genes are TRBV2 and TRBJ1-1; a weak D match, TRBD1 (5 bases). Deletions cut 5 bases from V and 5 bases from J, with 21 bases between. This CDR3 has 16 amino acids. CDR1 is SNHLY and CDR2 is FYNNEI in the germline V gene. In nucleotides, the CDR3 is TGTGCCAGCAGTCCCCCGACAGATCCCTTCCTGACTGAAGCTTTCTTT. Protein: CASSPPTDPFLTEAFF.

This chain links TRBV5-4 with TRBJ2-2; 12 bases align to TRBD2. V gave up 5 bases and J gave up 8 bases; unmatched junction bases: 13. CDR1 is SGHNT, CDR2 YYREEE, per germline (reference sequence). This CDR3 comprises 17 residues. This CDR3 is CASRRGLAGSHVGELFF. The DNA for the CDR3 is TGTGCCAGCAGACGCGGACTAGCGGGATCCCACGTGGGGGAGCTGTTTTTT. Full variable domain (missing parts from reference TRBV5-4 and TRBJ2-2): ETGVTQSPTHLIKTRGQQVTLRCSSQSGHNTVSWYQQALGQGPQFIFQYYREEENGRGNFPPRFSGLQFPNYSSELNVNALELDDSALYLCASRRGLAGSHVGELFFGEGSRLTVL.

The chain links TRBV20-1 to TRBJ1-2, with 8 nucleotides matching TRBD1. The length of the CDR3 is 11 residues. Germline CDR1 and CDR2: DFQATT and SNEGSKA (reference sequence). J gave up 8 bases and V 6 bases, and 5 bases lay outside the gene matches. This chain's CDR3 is CSARGREGYTF. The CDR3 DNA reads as TGCAGTGCCAGGGGGCGCGAAGGCTACACCTTC.

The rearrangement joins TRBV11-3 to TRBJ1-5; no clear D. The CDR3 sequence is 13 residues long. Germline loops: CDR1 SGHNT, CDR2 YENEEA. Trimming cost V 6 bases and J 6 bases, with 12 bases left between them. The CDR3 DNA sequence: TGTGCCAGCAGTCCGGGAGGGTCTCAGCCCCAGCATTTT. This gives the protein CASSPGGSQPQHF.

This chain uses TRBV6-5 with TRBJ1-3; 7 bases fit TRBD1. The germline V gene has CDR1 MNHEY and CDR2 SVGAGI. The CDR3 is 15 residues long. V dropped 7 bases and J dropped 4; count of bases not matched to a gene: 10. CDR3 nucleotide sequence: TGTGCCAGCACTAAAATCAGGGGGTTCGGAAACACCATATATTTT. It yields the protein CASTKIRGFGNTIYF.

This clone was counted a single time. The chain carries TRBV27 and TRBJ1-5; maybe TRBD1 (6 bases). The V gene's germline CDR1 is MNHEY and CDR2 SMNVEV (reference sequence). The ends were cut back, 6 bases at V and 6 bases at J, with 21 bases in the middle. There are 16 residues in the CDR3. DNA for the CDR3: TGTGCCAGCAGCCCATCCAGGGGCCCCGCGGCTCAGCCCCAGCATTTT. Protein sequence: CASSPSRGPAAQPQHF.

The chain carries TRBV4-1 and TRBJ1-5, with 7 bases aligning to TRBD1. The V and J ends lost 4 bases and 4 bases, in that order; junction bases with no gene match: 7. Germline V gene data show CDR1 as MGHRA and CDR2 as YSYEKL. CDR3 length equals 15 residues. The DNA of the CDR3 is TGCGCCAGCAGCCGAGAGACAGGGCCAAATCAGCCCCAGCATTTT. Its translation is CASSRETGPNQPQHF.

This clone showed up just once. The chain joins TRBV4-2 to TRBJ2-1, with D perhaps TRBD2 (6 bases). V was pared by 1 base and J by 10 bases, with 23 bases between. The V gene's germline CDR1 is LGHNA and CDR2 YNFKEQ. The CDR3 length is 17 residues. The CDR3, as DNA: TGTGCCAGCAGCCAAGCCTCCGGCTTCGGGCGGGGAGCCGAGCAGTTCTTC. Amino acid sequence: CASSQASGFGRGAEQFF.

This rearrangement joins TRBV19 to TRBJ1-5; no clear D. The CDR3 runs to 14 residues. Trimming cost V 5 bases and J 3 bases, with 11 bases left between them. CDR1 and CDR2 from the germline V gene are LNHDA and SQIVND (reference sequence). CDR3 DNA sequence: TGTGCCAGTAGTCCGTCTAGGATCAATCAGCCCCAGCATTTT. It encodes CASSPSRINQPQHF.

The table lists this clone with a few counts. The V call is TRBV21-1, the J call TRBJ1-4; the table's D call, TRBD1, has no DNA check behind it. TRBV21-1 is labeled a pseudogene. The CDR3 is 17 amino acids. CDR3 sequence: CAILYRPPKTTNEKLFF. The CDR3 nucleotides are TGTGCCATCCTGTACAGGCCGCCAAAAACAACTAATGAAAAACTGTTTTTT.

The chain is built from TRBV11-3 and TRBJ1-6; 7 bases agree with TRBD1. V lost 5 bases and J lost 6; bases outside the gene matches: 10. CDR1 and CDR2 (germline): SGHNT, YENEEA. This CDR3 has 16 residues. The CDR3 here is CASSDPPGQINSPLHF. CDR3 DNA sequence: TGTGCCAGCAGCGACCCCCCGGGACAGATTAATTCACCCCTCCACTTT.

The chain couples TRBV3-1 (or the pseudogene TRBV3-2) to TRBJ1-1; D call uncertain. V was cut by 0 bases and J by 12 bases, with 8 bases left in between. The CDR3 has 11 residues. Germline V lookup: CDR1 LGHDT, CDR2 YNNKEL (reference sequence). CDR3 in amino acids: CASSQDSVPFF. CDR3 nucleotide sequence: TGTGCCAGCAGCCAAGATAGCGTTCCTTTCTTT.